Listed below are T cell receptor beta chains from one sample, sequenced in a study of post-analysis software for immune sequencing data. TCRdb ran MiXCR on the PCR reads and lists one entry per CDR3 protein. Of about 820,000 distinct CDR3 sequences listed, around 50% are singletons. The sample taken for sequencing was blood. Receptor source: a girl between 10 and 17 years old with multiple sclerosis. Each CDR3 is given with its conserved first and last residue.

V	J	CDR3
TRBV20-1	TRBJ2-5	CSARLAGEETQYF
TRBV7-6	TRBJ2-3	CASSRVGSGAGQGSTDTQYF
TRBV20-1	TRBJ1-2	CSARTWGYGYTF
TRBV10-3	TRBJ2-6	CAISGDRGRNGANVLTF
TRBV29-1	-	CSARLGGHDEQYF
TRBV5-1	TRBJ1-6	CASSLQLGGLQPLHF
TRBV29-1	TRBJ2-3	CSVRSYRGDTQYF
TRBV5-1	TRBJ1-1	CASISGTGASTEAFF
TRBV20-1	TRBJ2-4	CSASGTGFRAKNIQYF
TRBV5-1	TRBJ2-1	CASSLATSGGLGKQFF
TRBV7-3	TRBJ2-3	CASSSPGPQTDTQYF
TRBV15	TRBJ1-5	CATSRDRRVRDPYSNQPQHF